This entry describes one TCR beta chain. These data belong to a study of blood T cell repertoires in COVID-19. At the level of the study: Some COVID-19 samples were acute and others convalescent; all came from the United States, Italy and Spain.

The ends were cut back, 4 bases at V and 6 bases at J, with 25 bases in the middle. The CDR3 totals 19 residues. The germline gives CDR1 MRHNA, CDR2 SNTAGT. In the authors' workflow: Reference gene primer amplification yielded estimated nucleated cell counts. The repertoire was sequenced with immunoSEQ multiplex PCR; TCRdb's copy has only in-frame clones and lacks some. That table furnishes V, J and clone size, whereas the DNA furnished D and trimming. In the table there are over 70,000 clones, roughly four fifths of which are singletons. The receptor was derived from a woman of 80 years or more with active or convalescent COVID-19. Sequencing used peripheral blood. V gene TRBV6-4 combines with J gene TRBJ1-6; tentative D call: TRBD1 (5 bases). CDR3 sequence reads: CASSATPPQETAPNSPLHF. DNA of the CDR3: TGTGCCAGCAGTGCCACCCCCCCCCAAGAGACAGCACCTAATTCACCCCTCCACTTT.